The present T cell receptor (beta chain) was sequenced within a study of blood T cell repertoires in COVID-19. Study-wide context: Samples representing acute and convalescent COVID-19 were sourced from the United States, Italy and Spain. Sources were T cells, B-cell-depleted T cells, or PBMCs; the material itself was cDNA or gDNA.

TCRdb's table, derived via immunoSEQ multiplex PCR, lists solely in-frame clones and lacks some. The sample gives some 77,000 clones, around 88% of which show up once; roughly 8% is in the top ten. Sequences were obtained from peripheral blood. The clonotype was recovered from a man aged 25 to 40 with acute or convalescent COVID-19.

This CDR3 reads CASSLQTGDEQYF. Written as DNA, the CDR3 is TGTGCCAGCAGCTTACAGACAGGGGACGAGCAGTACTTC. The chain has TRBV7-9 and TRBJ2-7; 8 nucleotides align to TRBD1. CDR1 SEHNR and CDR2 FQNEAQ come from the germline V gene (reference sequence). V shed 2 bases and J 5 bases; nucleotides not matched to a gene: 2. This CDR3 is 13 amino acids long. The variable domain in full, with the rest retrieved from reference TRBV7-9 and TRBJ2-7, is DTGVSQNPRHKITKRGQNVTFRCDPISEHNRLYWYRQTLGQGPEFLTYFQNEAQLEKSRLLSDRFSAERPKGSFSTLEIQRTEQGDSAMYLCASSLQTGDEQYFGPGTRLTVT.